Sequencing of this TCR beta chain was carried out in a study of beta chain features in type 1 diabetes. Study-wide context: Patients were similar to healthy donors in age and gender (as well as in cell yields).

Sorting with CD45RO/CCR7/CD25/CD127/CD95/CD27 yielded naive, central memory, regulatory and stem-like memory CD4+ cells. Study-wide points: Shorter TCRB CDR3s, moderately but significantly so, marked every one of the four CD4+ subsets in Type 1 diabetes patients. Shorter templates might be favored by PCR, and equally so in patients and in controls. A closer apparent resemblance between naive, central memory and Treg TCRB repertoires was seen in patients than in healthy donors.

The CDR3 length is 14 residues. V dropped 6 bases and J dropped 9; count of bases not matched to a gene: 11. Germline CDR1 reads ENHRY; CDR2 reads SYGVKD. Every bit of the isolated RNA underwent reverse transcription, so sequencing read expressed TCRB transcripts. The repertoire was sequenced with immunoSEQ multiplex PCR; TCRdb's copy has only in-frame clones and lacks some. The sample comprises 250,000 to 350,000 clones, roughly an eighth of which are singletons, and about 0.016% rests with the top ten. As to this clone: Its antigen remains unknown.

This chain uses TRBV10-3 with TRBJ2-1; 7 bases fit TRBD2. The source is a man aged 25 to 40 with type 1 diabetes. Sequencing was carried out using naive CD4+ T cells from blood. This CDR3 reads CAIRPGLEAGEQFF. Written as DNA, the CDR3 is TGTGCCATCAGGCCAGGACTAGAAGCCGGTGAGCAGTTCTTC.